These T cell receptor beta chains were read from a single sample in a study of shared clonotypes between healthy human individuals. Sequencing was performed with immunoSEQ multiplex PCR; in TCRdb, only in-frame clones are kept and a portion is missing. In the table there are over a million clones, around 76% of which are singletons. The sample comprised memory CD4+ T cells sorted from blood. The receptors were sampled from a man aged 18 to 30 in good health. The CDR3 runs from the conserved cysteine through the conserved F or W. The D gene is left open where the match is weak. Not all rows give a size; the values are once, few, many and, for expanded clones, a class.

J gene,V gene,D gene,CDR3 length,clone size,CDR3 protein,CDR3 DNA
TRBJ1-6,TRBV30,NA,11,few,CAWSMKSPLHF,TGTGCCTGGAGTATGAAATCACCCCTCCACTTT
TRBJ2-5,TRBV28,NA,14,few,CASSLSGVGETQYF,TGTGCCAGCAGTTTATCTGGAGTCGGCGAGACCCAGTACTTC
TRBJ1-6,TRBV6-6,NA,13,NA,CAFGQSQNSPLHF,TGTGCCTTTGGACAGAGTCAGAATTCACCCCTCCACTTT
TRBJ2-3,TRBV7-2,NA,18,NA,CASSLEGLRAGRADTQYF,TGTGCCAGCAGCTTAGAGGGGTTGAGGGCGGGGCGGGCAGATACGCAGTATTTT
TRBJ2-3,TRBV11-3,NA,14,once,CASSLGREIDTQYF,TGTGCCAGCAGCTTGGGCAGGGAAATAGATACGCAGTATTTT
TRBJ2-3,TRBV14,NA,16,NA,CASSQGRLARTDTQYF,TGTGCCAGCAGCCAAGGGCGCTTGGCTCGCACAGATACGCAGTATTTT
TRBJ2-7,TRBV19,TRBD2,12,NA,CASSQTSGEQYF,TGTGCCAGTAGTCAGACTAGCGGCGAGCAGTACTTC
TRBJ2-7,TRBV5-6,TRBD1,17,NA,CASSLLGTGTGAYEQYF,TGTGCCAGCAGCTTGTTAGGCACCGGGACAGGAGCCTACGAGCAGTACTTC
TRBJ1-3,TRBV29-1,NA,13,NA,CSAIEDAGNTIYF,TGCAGCGCCATTGAAGACGCTGGAAACACCATATATTTT
TRBJ2-1,TRBV10-3,NA,16,NA,CAISESGAPRYNEQFF,TGTGCCATCAGTGAGTCAGGGGCTCCCCGTTACAATGAGCAGTTCTTC
TRBJ2-1,TRBV7-8,TRBD2,14,NA,CASSPRTSGGEQFF,TGTGCCAGCAGCCCGAGGACTAGCGGAGGTGAGCAGTTCTTC
TRBJ2-2,TRBV2,TRBD1,14,NA,CASSVDRGAGELFF,TGTGCCAGCAGCGTGGACAGGGGGGCCGGGGAGCTGTTTTTT
TRBJ2-5,TRBV18,NA,13,NA,CASSPWGGETQYF,TGTGCCAGCTCACCATGGGGTGGGGAGACCCAGTACTTC
TRBJ1-2,TRBV6-5,NA,15,NA,CASRLYSWGNYGYTF,TGTGCCAGCAGGCTCTACTCATGGGGCAACTATGGCTACACCTTC
TRBJ2-3,TRBV13,NA,14,NA,CASSSPGVGDTQYF,TGTGCCAGCAGCTCGCCAGGGGTAGGAGATACGCAGTATTTT
TRBJ2-7,TRBV7-7,TRBD1,15,few,CASSLHATGSYEQYF,TGTGCTAGCAGCCTACATGCGACAGGGTCCTACGAGCAGTACTTC
TRBJ2-7,TRBV5-1,NA,14,NA,CASSSDGFTYEQYF,TGCGCCAGCAGCAGTGATGGGTTCACCTACGAGCAGTACTTC
TRBJ1-2,TRBV28,NA,14,NA,CASSRAWDGYGYTF,TGTGCCAGCAGTCGAGCTTGGGATGGCTATGGCTACACCTTC
TRBJ2-1,TRBV18,NA,15,NA,CASSPTGPHANEQFF,TGTGCCAGCTCACCCACAGGGCCCCACGCCAATGAGCAGTTCTTC
TRBJ1-3,TRBV18,NA,13,NA,CASSPAGGNTIYF,TGTGCCAGCTCACCCGCAGGCGGAAACACCATATATTTT
TRBJ1-2,TRBV18,TRBD1,12,NA,CASSTGQSGYTF,TGTGCCAGCTCAACGGGACAGAGTGGCTACACCTTC
TRBJ2-3,TRBV7-3,NA,12,once,CASSSQGDTQYF,TGTGCCAGCAGCTCTCAGGGGGATACGCAGTATTTT
TRBJ2-5,TRBV6-5,TRBD2,14,NA,CASSSLAGGETQYF,TGTGCCAGCAGCTCCTTAGCGGGGGGGGAGACCCAGTACTTC
TRBJ1-4,TRBV27,TRBD1,16,NA,CASSLSGTGLREKLFF,TGTGCCAGCAGTTTATCCGGGACAGGGTTGCGAGAAAAACTGTTTTTT
TRBJ2-1,TRBV6-5,TRBD2,12,many,CASSETSGEQFF,TGTGCCAGCAGTGAGACTAGCGGTGAGCAGTTCTTC
TRBJ1-1,TRBV7-6,NA,14,NA,CASSLEPGNTEAFF,TGTGCCAGCAGCTTAGAGCCAGGGAACACTGAAGCTTTCTTT
TRBJ2-7,TRBV9,NA,14,NA,CARVTGVFSYEQYF,TGTGCCAGGGTAACCGGGGTCTTCTCCTACGAGCAGTACTTC
TRBJ2-7,TRBV5-5,NA,15,NA,CASSLDPGRAYEQYF,TGTGCCAGCAGCTTGGACCCAGGGCGGGCCTACGAGCAGTACTTC
TRBJ2-7,TRBV13,TRBD1,18,NA,CASSTLRTGGGSTYEQYF,TGTGCCAGCAGCACCCTTCGGACAGGGGGGGGTTCTACCTACGAGCAGTACTTC
TRBJ1-1,TRBV5-1,NA,13,NA,CASSLNLNTEAFF,TGCGCCAGCAGCTTAAACCTGAACACTGAAGCTTTCTTT
TRBJ2-6,TRBV2,NA,17,NA,CASRGPPPFSGANVLTF,TGTGCCAGCAGGGGACCGCCACCGTTCTCTGGGGCCAACGTCCTGACTTTC